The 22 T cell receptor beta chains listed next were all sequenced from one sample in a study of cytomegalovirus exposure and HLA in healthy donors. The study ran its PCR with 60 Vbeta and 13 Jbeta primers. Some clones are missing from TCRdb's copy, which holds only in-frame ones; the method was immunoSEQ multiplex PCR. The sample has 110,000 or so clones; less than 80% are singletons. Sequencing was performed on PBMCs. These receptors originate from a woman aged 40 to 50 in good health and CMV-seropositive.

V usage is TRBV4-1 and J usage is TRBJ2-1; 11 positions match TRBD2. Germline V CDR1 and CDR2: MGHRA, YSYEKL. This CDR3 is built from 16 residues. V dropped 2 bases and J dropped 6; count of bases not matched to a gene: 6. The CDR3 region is CASSQNPGLAANEQFF. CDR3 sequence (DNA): TGCGCCAGCAGCCAAAATCCGGGACTAGCGGCCAATGAGCAGTTCTTC.

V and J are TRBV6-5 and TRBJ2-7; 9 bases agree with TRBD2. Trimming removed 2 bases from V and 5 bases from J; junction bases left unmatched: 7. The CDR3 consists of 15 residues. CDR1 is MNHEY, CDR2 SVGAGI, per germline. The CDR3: CASSYIGGRGNEQYF. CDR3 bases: TGTGCCAGCAGTTACATAGGCGGGAGGGGGAACGAGCAGTACTTC.

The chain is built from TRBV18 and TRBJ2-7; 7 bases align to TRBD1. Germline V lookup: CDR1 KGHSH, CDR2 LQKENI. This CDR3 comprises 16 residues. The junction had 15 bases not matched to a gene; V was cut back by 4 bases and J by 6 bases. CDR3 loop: CASSRTGTDRGAEQYF. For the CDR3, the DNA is TGTGCCAGCTCACGAACCGGGACAGACCGGGGAGCCGAGCAGTACTTC.

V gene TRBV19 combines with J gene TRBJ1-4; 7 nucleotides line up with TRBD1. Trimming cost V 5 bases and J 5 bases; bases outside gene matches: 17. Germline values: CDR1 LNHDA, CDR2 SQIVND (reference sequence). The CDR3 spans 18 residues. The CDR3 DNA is TGTGCCAGTAGTCCAGATGGGGACAGTTCAATCTGGAATGAAAAACTGTTTTTT. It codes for CASSPDGDSSIWNEKLFF.

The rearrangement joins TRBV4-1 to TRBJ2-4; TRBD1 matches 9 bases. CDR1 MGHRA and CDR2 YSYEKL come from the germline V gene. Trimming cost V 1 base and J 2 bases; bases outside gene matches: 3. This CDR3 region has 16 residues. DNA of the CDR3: TGCGCCAGCAGCCAAGTGGGGACAGGGACCAAAAACATTCAGTACTTC. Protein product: CASSQVGTGTKNIQYF.

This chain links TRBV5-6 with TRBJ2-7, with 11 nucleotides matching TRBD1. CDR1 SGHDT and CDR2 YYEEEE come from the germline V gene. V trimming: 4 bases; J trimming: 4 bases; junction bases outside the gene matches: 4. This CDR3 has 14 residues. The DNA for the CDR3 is TGTGCCAGCAGCCCCGGACAGGGGGCGTACGAGCAGTACTTC. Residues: CASSPGQGAYEQYF.

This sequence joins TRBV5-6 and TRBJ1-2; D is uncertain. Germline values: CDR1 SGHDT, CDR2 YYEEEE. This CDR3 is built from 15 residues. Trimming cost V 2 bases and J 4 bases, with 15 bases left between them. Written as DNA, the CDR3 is TGTGCCAGCAGCTTCTTTGGGCCGATAGGCTATGGCTACACCTTC. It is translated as CASSFFGPIGYGYTF.

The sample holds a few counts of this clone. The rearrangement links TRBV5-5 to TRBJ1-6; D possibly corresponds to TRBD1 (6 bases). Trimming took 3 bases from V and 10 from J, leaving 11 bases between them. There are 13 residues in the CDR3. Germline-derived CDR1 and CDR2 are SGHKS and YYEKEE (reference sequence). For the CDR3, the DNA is TGTGCCAGCAGCTCGCCAGGGGCCTCACCCCTCCACTTT. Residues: CASSSPGASPLHF.

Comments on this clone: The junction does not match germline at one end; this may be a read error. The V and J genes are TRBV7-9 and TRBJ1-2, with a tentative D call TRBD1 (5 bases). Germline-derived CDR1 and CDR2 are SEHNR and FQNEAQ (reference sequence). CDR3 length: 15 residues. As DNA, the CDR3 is TGTTCCAGCGCCGCCGGACATGTACTGAACTATGGCTACACCTTC. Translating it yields CSSAAGHVLNYGYTF.

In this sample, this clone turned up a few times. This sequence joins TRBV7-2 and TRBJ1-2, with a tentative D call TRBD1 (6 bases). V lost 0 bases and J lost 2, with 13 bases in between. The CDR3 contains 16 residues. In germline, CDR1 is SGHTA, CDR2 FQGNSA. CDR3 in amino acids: CASSLAGGAENYGYTF. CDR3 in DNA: TGTGCCAGCAGCTTAGCGGGGGGGGCGGAAAACTATGGCTACACCTTC.

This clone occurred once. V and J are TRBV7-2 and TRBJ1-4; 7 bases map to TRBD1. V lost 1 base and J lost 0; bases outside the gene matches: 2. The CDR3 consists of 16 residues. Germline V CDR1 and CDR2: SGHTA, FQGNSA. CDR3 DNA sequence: TGTGCCAGCAGCTTAGGGGGGACAGCAACTAATGAAAAACTGTTTTTT. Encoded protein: CASSLGGTATNEKLFF.

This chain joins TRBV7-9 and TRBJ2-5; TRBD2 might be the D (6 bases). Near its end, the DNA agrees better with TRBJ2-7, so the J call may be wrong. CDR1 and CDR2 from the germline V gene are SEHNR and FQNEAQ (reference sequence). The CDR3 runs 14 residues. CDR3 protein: CASSLLAGNYEQYF. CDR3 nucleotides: TGTGCCAGCAGCTTACTGGCGGGAAACTACGAGCAGTACTTC.

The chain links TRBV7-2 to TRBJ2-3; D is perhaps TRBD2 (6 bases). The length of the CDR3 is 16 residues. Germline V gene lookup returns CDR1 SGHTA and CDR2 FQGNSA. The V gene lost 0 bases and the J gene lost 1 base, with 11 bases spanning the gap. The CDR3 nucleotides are TGTGCCAGCAGCTTAGCTGGTAGCGGTGGCACAGATACGCAGTATTTT. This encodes CASSLAGSGGTDTQYF.

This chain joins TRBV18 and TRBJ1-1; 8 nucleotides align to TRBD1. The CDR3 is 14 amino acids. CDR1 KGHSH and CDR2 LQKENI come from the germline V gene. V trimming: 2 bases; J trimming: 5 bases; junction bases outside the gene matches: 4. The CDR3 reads CASSPAGGDTEAFF. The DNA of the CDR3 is TGTGCCAGCTCACCAGCAGGGGGCGATACTGAAGCTTTCTTT.

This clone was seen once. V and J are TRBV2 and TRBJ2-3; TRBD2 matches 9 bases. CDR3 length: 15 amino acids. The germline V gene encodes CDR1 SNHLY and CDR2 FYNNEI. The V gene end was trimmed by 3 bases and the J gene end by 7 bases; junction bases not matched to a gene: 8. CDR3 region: CASSDGREGRNTQYF. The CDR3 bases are TGTGCCAGCAGTGACGGGCGGGAGGGCAGGAATACGCAGTATTTT.

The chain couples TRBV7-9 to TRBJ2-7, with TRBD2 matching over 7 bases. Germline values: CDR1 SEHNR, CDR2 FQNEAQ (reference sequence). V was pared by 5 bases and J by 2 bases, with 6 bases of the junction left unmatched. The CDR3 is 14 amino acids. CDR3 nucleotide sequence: TGTGCCAGCAGCCTCCCGGGACTAACCTACGAGCAGTACTTC. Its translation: CASSLPGLTYEQYF.

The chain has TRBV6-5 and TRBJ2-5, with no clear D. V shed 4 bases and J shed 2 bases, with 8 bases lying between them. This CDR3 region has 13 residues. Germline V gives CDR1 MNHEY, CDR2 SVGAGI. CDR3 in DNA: TGTGCCAGCAGTTCTAGGTCGCAAGAGACCCAGTACTTC. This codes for CASSSRSQETQYF.

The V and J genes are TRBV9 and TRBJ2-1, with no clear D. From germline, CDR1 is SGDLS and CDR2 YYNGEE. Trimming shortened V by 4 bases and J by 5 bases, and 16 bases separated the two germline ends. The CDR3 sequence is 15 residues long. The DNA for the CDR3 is TGTGCCAGCAGCCCGACTTTGATCATGGACAATGAGCAGTTCTTC. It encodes CASSPTLIMDNEQFF.

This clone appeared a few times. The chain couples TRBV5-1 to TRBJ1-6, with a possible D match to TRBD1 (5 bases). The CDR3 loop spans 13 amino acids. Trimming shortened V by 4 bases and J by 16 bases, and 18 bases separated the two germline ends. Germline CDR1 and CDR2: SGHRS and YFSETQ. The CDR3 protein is CASSPDGAGELHF. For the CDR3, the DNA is TGCGCCAGCAGCCCGGACGGTGCGGGGGAGCTCCACTTT.

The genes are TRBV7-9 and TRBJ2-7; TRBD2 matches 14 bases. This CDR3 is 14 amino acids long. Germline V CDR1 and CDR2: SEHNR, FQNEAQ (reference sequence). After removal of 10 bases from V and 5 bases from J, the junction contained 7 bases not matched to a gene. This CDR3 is CATRLAGGPDEQYF. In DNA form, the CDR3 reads TGTGCCACCCGACTAGCGGGAGGGCCCGACGAGCAGTACTTC.

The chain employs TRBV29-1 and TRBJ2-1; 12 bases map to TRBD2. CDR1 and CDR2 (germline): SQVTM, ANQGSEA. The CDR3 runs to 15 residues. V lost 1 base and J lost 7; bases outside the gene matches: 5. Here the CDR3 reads CSVEGASGRGNEQFF. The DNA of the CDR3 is TGCAGCGTTGAAGGGGCTAGCGGGAGGGGAAATGAGCAGTTCTTC.

The CDR3 spells CASSLLVAGVLSEQFF. In DNA form, the CDR3 reads TGTGCCAGCAGTTTATTGGTAGCGGGAGTTCTATCCGAGCAGTTCTTC. This chain uses TRBV27 with TRBJ2-1; 9 positions agree with TRBD2. In germline, CDR1 is MNHEY, CDR2 SMNVEV (reference sequence). The CDR3 length is 16 residues. V lost 1 base, J lost 10 bases, and 11 bases stayed unmatched.